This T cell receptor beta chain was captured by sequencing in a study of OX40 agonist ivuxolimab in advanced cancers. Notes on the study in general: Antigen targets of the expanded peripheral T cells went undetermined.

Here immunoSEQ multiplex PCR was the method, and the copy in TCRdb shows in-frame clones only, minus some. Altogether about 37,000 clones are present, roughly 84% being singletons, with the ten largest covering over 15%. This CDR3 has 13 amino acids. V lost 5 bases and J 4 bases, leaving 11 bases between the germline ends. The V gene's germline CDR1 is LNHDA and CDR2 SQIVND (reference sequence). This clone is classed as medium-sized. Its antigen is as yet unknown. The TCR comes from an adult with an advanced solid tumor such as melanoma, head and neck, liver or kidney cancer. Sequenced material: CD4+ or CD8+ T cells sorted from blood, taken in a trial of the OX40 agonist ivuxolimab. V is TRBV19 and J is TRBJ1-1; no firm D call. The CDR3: CASSPGGSTEAFF. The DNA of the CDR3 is TGTGCCAGTAGTCCAGGCGGGTCCACTGAAGCTTTCTTT.